The clone carrying this T cell receptor beta chain was detected many times. As yet, its antigen is unknown. The data stem from a study of blood T cells in healthy people across ages. Study in general: Template switching recovered approximately one barcoded beta molecule for every two T cells.

Primers used in a second PCR of roughly 6 to 12 cycles were a sample-barcoded 5' primer and a J-beta primer mix. Every individual sample yielded 3 million or more paired-end reads (each containing CDR3). TCRdb re-derived calls from the 5' RACE reads in MiXCR, one entry per CDR3 protein. The profile shows about 730,000 distinct CDR3 sequences, 43% of them singletons. Notes on the study in general: Aged donors had fewer naive CD4+ cells and lower diversity than long-lived donors.

The TCR originated in a woman aged 55 to 70 in good health. Sample: blood.

CDR3 amino acids: CASSQEGAGSSGSYNEQFF. CDR3 DNA: TGTGCCAGCAGCCAAGAAGGAGCGGGGTCCAGTGGCTCCTACAATGAGCAGTTCTTC. The chain links TRBV4-2 to TRBJ2-1, with 7 positions matching TRBD2. Germline-derived CDR1 and CDR2 are LGHNA and YNFKEQ. The CDR3 extends over 19 amino acids. The trim removed 0 bases at V and 0 bases at J, leaving 11 bases unmatched.